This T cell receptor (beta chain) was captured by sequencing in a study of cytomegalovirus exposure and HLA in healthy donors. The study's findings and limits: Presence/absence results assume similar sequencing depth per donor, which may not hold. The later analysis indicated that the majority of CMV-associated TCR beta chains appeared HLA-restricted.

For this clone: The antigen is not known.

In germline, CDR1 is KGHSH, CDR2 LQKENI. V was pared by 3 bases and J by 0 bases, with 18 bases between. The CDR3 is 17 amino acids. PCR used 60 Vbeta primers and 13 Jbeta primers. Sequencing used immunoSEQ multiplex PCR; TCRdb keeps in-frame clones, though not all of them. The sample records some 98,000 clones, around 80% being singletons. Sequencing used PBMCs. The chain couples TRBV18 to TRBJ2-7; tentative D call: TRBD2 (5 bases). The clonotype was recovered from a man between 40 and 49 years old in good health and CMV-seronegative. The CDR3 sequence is CASSPQSGFGSSYEQYF. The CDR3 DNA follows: TGTGCCAGCTCACCTCAGAGCGGTTTTGGGAGCTCCTACGAGCAGTACTTC.